This T cell receptor beta chain comes out of a study of T cell responses to AZD1222 COVID-19 vaccine. Study-wide context: Some second doses came at about 4 weeks and others at about 12 weeks; these were pooled. Study outcomes and limitations: Baseline seropositivity characterized only a handful of AZD1222 recipients.

TCRdb keeps only in-frame clones here, not all; method: immunoSEQ multiplex PCR. The table shows approximately 150,000 clones, with approximately 90% occurring only once. This clone has just a few counts. Antigen unknown. The sequence was obtained from an adult in good health. Sample: peripheral blood, taken on day 0 of AZD1222 vaccination.

The DNA for the CDR3 is TGCGCCAGCAGCCTGGGACAGAGGGAAAAACTGTTTTTT. Protein product: CASSLGQREKLFF. J is TRBJ1-4 and V is TRBV5-1, with 7 bases identical to TRBD1. This CDR3 region has 13 residues. CDR1 is SGHRS and CDR2 is YFSETQ in the germline V gene. V lost 4 bases, J lost 8 bases, and 5 bases stayed unmatched.